This T cell receptor (beta chain) was identified during a study of T cells in Graves' hyperthyroidism and ophthalmopathy. Study as a whole: Blood was drawn when the patient was first diagnosed and still untreated.

This clonotype was seen at least ten times. What it binds is not known. The CDR3 spans 13 residues. In germline, CDR1 is GTSNPN, CDR2 SVGIG (reference sequence). V trimming: 2 bases; J trimming: 7 bases; junction bases outside the gene matches: 6. The investigators amplified TCR beta CDR3 regions from RNA transcripts. The TCR CDR3 first-round RT-PCR relied on the HTBI primer set. TCRdb called the multiplex PCR reads again in MiXCR, with one record for every CDR3 protein. The table records 300,000 to 400,000 distinct CDR3 sequences, 18% of them present only once. The study, taken as a whole, reports: Within blood appeared most thyroid clonotypes that had expanded above 0.001.

Researchers barred patients who had uncontrolled infection, other autoimmune disease, pregnancy or lactation. Diagnoses were established using clinical symptoms, serum thyroxine and TRAb, thyroid ultrasound and orbital computed tomography. Sequenced input: blood. This TCR derives from a woman aged 45-65 years with Graves' hyperthyroidism. J is TRBJ1-2 and V is TRBV30, with 8 bases identical to TRBD1. The CDR3 DNA sequence: TGTGCCTGGAGTTTTCCTACAGGGGGTGGCTACACCTTC. It encodes CAWSFPTGGGYTF.